The source of this TCR beta chain is a study of blood T cell repertoires in COVID-19. Study summary: T cells, B-cell-depleted T cells, or PBMCs supplied cDNA or gDNA.

The CDR3 has 13 amino acids. Between the trimmed V and J ends, which lost 0 bases and 10 bases, there was a span of 8 bases. Germline lookup yields CDR1 SGHDT and CDR2 YYEEEE. TCRdb keeps only in-frame clones here, not all; method: immunoSEQ multiplex PCR. This table holds about 69,000 clones, 75% to 90% found once. Seattle patients were enrolled during active infection and followed longitudinally. This clonotype originated in a middle-aged man with COVID-19, enrolled during active disease. Sequencing was carried out using peripheral blood. The rearrangement links TRBV5-6 to TRBJ1-6; no clear D. The CDR3 DNA is TGTGCCAGCAGCTTGGGCGGGATCTCACCCCTCCACTTT. Protein sequence: CASSLGGISPLHF.